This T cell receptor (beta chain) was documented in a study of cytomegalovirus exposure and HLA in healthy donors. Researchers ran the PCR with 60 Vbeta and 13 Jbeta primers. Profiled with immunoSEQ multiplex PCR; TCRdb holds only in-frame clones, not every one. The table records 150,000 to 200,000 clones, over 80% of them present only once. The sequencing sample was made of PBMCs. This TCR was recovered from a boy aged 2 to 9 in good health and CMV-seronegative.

The CDR3 DNA reads TGTGCCAGCAGTCCACGGACAGCAACAGATACGCAGTATTTT. Translation gives CASSPRTATDTQYF. The chain has TRBV27 and TRBJ2-3; a weak D match, TRBD1 (6 bases). CDR1 and CDR2 from the germline V gene are MNHEY and SMNVEV (reference sequence). V was clipped by 5 bases and J by 3 bases, with 12 bases between them. This CDR3 has 14 amino acids.